A selection of T cell receptor beta chains follows, all from one sample in a study of OX40 agonist ivuxolimab in advanced cancers. The repertoire was sequenced with immunoSEQ multiplex PCR; TCRdb's copy has only in-frame clones and lacks some. The sample comprises about 72,000 clones, around 91% of which are singletons, and roughly 1% rests with the top ten. This sample comprised CD4+ or CD8+ T cells sorted from blood, obtained in a trial of the OX40 agonist ivuxolimab. All receptors come from an adult with an advanced solid tumor such as melanoma, head and neck, liver or kidney cancer. CDR3s include the opening cysteine and the closing phenylalanine or tryptophan. The D gene is left open where the match is weak. For some rows the clone size is stated as once, few or many, or as a class when expanded; others skip it.

clone size,V gene,J gene,D gene,CDR3 protein,CDR3 DNA
NA,TRBV5-1,TRBJ1-1,NA,CASSLDSVGATEAFF,TGCGCCAGCAGCCTGGACAGTGTGGGGGCAACTGAAGCTTTCTTT
NA,TRBV11-2,TRBJ1-3,NA,CASSPSEFSGNTIYF,TGTGCCAGCAGCCCCTCAGAGTTCTCTGGAAACACCATATATTTT
NA,TRBV28,TRBJ2-7,TRBD1,CASRTKSTGNHEQYF,TGTGCCAGCAGGACCAAATCGACAGGGAACCACGAGCAGTACTTC
NA,TRBV19,TRBJ1-5,NA,CASRRNREDNQPQHF,TGTGCCAGTAGGAGAAACAGGGAGGACAATCAGCCCCAGCATTTT
few,TRBV5-1,TRBJ2-2,TRBD2,CASSLERGANTGELFF,TGCGCCAGCAGCTTGGAGCGGGGGGCAAACACCGGGGAGCTGTTTTTT
once,TRBV15,TRBJ1-2,NA,CATSRDRGSAGGGYTF,TGTGCCACCAGCAGAGATAGAGGGTCGGCCGGCGGCGGCTACACCTTC
few,TRBV23-1,TRBJ1-5,TRBD1,CASSHLMTGPNQPQHF,TGCGCCAGCAGTCACCTCATGACAGGGCCCAATCAGCCCCAGCATTTT
NA,TRBV18,TRBJ2-5,NA,CASSVQETQYF,TGTGCCAGCTCAGTCCAAGAGACCCAGTACTTC
NA,TRBV28,TRBJ2-5,TRBD1,CASRPGQTQTQYF,TGTGCCAGCAGACCGGGACAGACGCAGACCCAGTACTTC
NA,TRBV7-8,TRBJ2-1,TRBD2,CASSPAGGGAYNEQFF,TGTGCCAGCAGCCCAGCAGGCGGGGGGGCCTACAATGAGCAGTTCTTC
NA,TRBV6-1,TRBJ1-2,NA,CASSELYRAMDYGYTF,TGTGCCAGCAGTGAGCTATACAGGGCCATGGACTATGGCTACACCTTC
NA,TRBV28,TRBJ1-3,NA,CASLDSGNTIYF,TGTGCCAGCCTGGACTCTGGAAACACCATATATTTT
once,TRBV19,TRBJ2-1,NA,CASSGGAGEQFF,TGTGCCAGTAGTGGCGGGGCGGGTGAGCAGTTCTTC
NA,TRBV19,TRBJ1-5,NA,CASSMAGVSNQPQHF,TGTGCCAGTAGTATGGCAGGGGTTAGCAATCAGCCCCAGCATTTT
NA,TRBV5-8,TRBJ1-1,NA,CASSLAGGRPYTEAFF,TGTGCCAGCAGCTTGGCCGGAGGACGGCCGTACACTGAAGCTTTCTTT
NA,TRBV7-6,TRBJ2-1,TRBD1,CASSRTGSSYNEQFF,TGTGCCAGCAGCCGGACAGGGAGCTCCTACAATGAGCAGTTCTTC
NA,TRBV5-4,TRBJ2-1,NA,CASTLLTGATGDEQFF,TGTGCCAGCACCCTCCTGACCGGGGCAACGGGTGATGAGCAGTTCTTC
once,TRBV7-6,TRBJ2-1,TRBD1,CASSLSPGQGTSEQFF,TGTGCCAGCAGCTTATCTCCGGGACAGGGAACCTCTGAGCAGTTCTTC
few,TRBV6-5,TRBJ2-5,NA,CASSYGILGGRETQYF,TGTGCCAGCAGTTACGGAATCCTCGGTGGGAGAGAGACCCAGTACTTC
few,TRBV6-4,TRBJ2-2,NA,CASSEGSQTGELFF,TGTGCCAGCAGTGAGGGGTCCCAAACCGGGGAGCTGTTTTTT
NA,TRBV2,TRBJ1-5,TRBD1,CASSSDRAMGQPQHF,TGTGCCAGCAGTTCGGACAGGGCGATGGGCCAGCCCCAGCATTTT
NA,TRBV28,TRBJ2-7,TRBD1,CASTKTGGSYEQYF,TGTGCCAGCACTAAGACAGGGGGCTCCTACGAGCAGTACTTC
NA,TRBV15,TRBJ2-7,NA,CATSRDYLADPREQYF,TGTGCCACCAGCAGAGATTATTTGGCAGACCCTCGCGAGCAGTACTTC
NA,TRBV7-2,TRBJ2-3,TRBD1,CASSLGWDRGPSDTQYF,TGTGCCAGCAGCTTAGGCTGGGACAGGGGGCCCTCAGATACGCAGTATTTT
NA,TRBV6-4,TRBJ2-3,NA,CASSRAGRRSDTQYF,TGTGCCAGCAGTAGGGCGGGGAGGAGGTCAGATACGCAGTATTTT
NA,TRBV19,TRBJ1-5,NA,CASSTSRGNQPQHF,TGTGCCAGTAGTACAAGCAGGGGCAATCAGCCCCAGCATTTT
NA,TRBV19,TRBJ2-7,NA,CASSTRGQQISYEQYF,TGTGCCAGTAGTACCCGCGGACAGCAGATCTCCTACGAGCAGTACTTC
NA,TRBV9,TRBJ2-3,NA,CASSGRTAGDTQYF,TGTGCCAGCAGTGGCCGGACCGCGGGAGATACGCAGTATTTT
NA,TRBV19,TRBJ2-7,NA,CASSPWTSYEQYF,TGTGCCAGTAGTCCCTGGACCTCCTACGAGCAGTACTTC
NA,TRBV7-6,TRBJ2-7,NA,CASSLAGTYEQYF,TGTGCCAGCAGCTTAGCGGGGACCTACGAGCAGTACTTC
NA,TRBV30,TRBJ2-1,NA,CAWMRSSYNEQFF,TGTGCCTGGATGCGAAGCTCCTACAATGAGCAGTTCTTC
once,TRBV7-9,TRBJ2-1,NA,CASSLRNEQFF,TGTGCCAGCAGCTTAAGGAATGAGCAGTTCTTC
NA,TRBV10-3,TRBJ2-3,NA,CAITESNTDTQYF,TGTGCCATCACCGAATCCAACACAGATACGCAGTATTTT
NA,TRBV19,TRBJ2-3,NA,CASSMGTNTQYF,TGTGCCAGTAGTATGGGCACCAATACGCAGTATTTT
NA,TRBV18,TRBJ1-3,NA,CASSPPEGTNSGNTIYF,TGTGCCAGCTCACCACCTGAGGGAACCAACTCTGGAAACACCATATATTTT
few,TRBV6-5,TRBJ1-3,NA,CASSPGAGRGNTIYF,TGTGCCAGCAGCCCAGGAGCCGGGAGAGGAAACACCATATATTTT
NA,TRBV4-2,TRBJ2-3,TRBD2,CASSQEGTSGGLYTQYF,TGTGCCAGCAGCCAAGAAGGGACTAGCGGGGGCCTTTATACGCAGTATTTT
NA,TRBV11-2,TRBJ2-6,NA,CASSYSEGSGANVLTF,TGTGCCAGCAGCTATTCCGAGGGCTCTGGGGCCAACGTCCTGACTTTC
few,TRBV11-2,TRBJ2-5,NA,CASSLDKEETQYF,TGTGCCAGCAGCTTAGACAAAGAGGAGACCCAGTACTTC
NA,TRBV6-1,TRBJ2-5,TRBD2,CASSGLAGEMGGGETQYF,TGTGCCAGCAGTGGGCTAGCGGGAGAGATGGGGGGAGGAGAGACCCAGTACTTC
NA,TRBV4-2,TRBJ2-1,NA,CASSQRGRASSHNEQFF,TGTGCCAGCAGCCAGAGAGGAAGGGCTAGCAGTCACAATGAGCAGTTCTTC
NA,TRBV5-4,TRBJ2-7,TRBD2,CASSLGGAASYEQYF,TGTGCCAGCAGCCTGGGAGGGGCGGCCTCCTACGAGCAGTACTTC
NA,TRBV2,TRBJ1-5,TRBD1,CASSHRTGGGQPQHF,TGTGCCAGCAGTCATAGGACAGGGGGGGGCCAGCCCCAGCATTTT
NA,TRBV14,TRBJ1-2,TRBD1,CASSRGTAYGYTF,TGTGCCAGCAGCCGAGGGACAGCTTATGGCTACACCTTC
NA,TRBV15,TRBJ1-3,NA,CATSRGGLPSGNTIYF,TGTGCCACCAGCAGAGGGGGACTCCCCTCTGGAAACACCATATATTTT
NA,TRBV5-1,TRBJ2-1,TRBD2,CASSPPGSGGANEQFF,TGCGCCAGCAGCCCCCCGGGGAGCGGGGGGGCCAATGAGCAGTTCTTC
NA,TRBV5-1,TRBJ2-3,TRBD1,CASSFWDRADTQYF,TGCGCCAGCAGCTTCTGGGACAGGGCAGATACGCAGTATTTT
NA,TRBV7-2,TRBJ2-7,NA,CASSPQEGRRGYEQYF,TGTGCCAGCAGCCCACAGGAAGGCCGGAGGGGTTACGAGCAGTACTTC
few,TRBV2,TRBJ1-5,NA,CATTPGRASNQPQHF,TGTGCCACCACCCCGGGGAGGGCCAGCAATCAGCCCCAGCATTTT
NA,TRBV5-1,TRBJ2-7,NA,CASSVGGASLSEQYF,TGCGCCAGCAGTGTGGGGGGGGCGAGTTTATCCGAGCAGTACTTC
NA,TRBV9,TRBJ1-6,NA,CASSGQGRNSPLHF,TGTGCCAGCAGCGGGCAGGGAAGGAATTCACCCCTCCACTTT
NA,TRBV6-1,TRBJ1-1,NA,CASNMNTEAFF,TGTGCCAGCAATATGAACACTGAAGCTTTCTTT
NA,TRBV5-4,TRBJ2-5,NA,CASSSWGGEETQYF,TGTGCCAGCAGCTCCTGGGGGGGCGAAGAGACCCAGTACTTC
NA,TRBV5-8,TRBJ2-1,NA,CASSLSGYSYNEQFF,TGTGCCAGCAGCCTTAGCGGATACTCCTACAATGAGCAGTTCTTC
NA,TRBV9,TRBJ2-3,NA,CASSPRPNTDTQYF,TGTGCCAGCAGCCCGAGACCCAACACAGATACGCAGTATTTT
few,TRBV30,TRBJ2-5,TRBD2,CAWTGAGAAAQYF,TGTGCCTGGACTGGGGCGGGAGCTGCGGCCCAGTACTTC
once,TRBV4-1,TRBJ2-1,TRBD1,CASSQDTDRGSYNEQFF,TGCGCCAGCAGCCAAGACACCGACAGGGGTAGTTACAATGAGCAGTTCTTC